The 20 T cell receptor beta chains below come from one sample, sequenced in a study of blood T cell repertoires in COVID-19. The assay was immunoSEQ multiplex PCR, and TCRdb's table has in-frame clones only and misses some. The sample yields roughly 250,000 clones, roughly three quarters seen once. Specimen: peripheral blood. These receptor sequences come from a woman aged 40 to 55 with active or convalescent COVID-19.

The chain links TRBV7-2 to TRBJ1-6, with a tentative D call TRBD1 (6 bases). CDR3 size: 17 residues. Trimming stripped 1 base from V and 6 bases from J, with 16 bases between. Germline CDR1 reads SGHTA; CDR2 reads FQGNSA. The CDR3 DNA is TGTGCCAGCAGCTTAGTAATAGGACAGAGTAGTAATTCACCCCTCCACTTT. Translating gives CASSLVIGQSSNSPLHF.

V and J are TRBV5-1 and TRBJ2-6; 11 nucleotides match TRBD1. The CDR3 length is 18 residues. Germline CDR1 reads SGHRS; CDR2 reads YFSETQ. The ends lost 5 bases at V and 0 bases at J; junction bases unmatched: 7. Written as DNA, the CDR3 is TGCGCCAGCAGGCCTACCGGGACAGGGGGCTCTGGGGCCAACGTCCTGACTTTC. Encoded protein: CASRPTGTGGSGANVLTF.

The chain carries TRBV2 and TRBJ2-2; D may be TRBD2 (6 bases). Germline CDR1 SNHLY, CDR2 FYNNEI. Trimming pared 0 bases from V and 2 bases from J, leaving 10 bases between. The CDR3 runs 16 residues. The CDR3 bases are TGTGCCAGCAGTGAAGCGGAGGGGCAAAACACCGGGGAGCTGTTTTTT. It encodes CASSEAEGQNTGELFF.

The V call is TRBV19, the J call TRBJ1-1, with TRBD1 matching over 8 bases. The CDR3 runs to 17 residues. Germline V gives CDR1 LNHDA, CDR2 SQIVND (reference sequence). J was trimmed by 5 bases and V by 4 bases; bases with no gene match: 15. CDR3 sequence: CASSTPPDRGPRTEAFF. The CDR3 bases are TGTGCCAGTAGTACACCCCCCGACAGGGGACCGAGGACTGAAGCTTTCTTT.

Turning to this clone: This sample includes further DNA sequences coding for the same CDR3. This rearrangement joins TRBV19 to TRBJ1-5; D remains ambiguous. Trimming took 8 bases from V and 4 from J, leaving 9 bases between them. The germline V gene has CDR1 LNHDA and CDR2 SQIVND (reference sequence). This CDR3 is 12 amino acids long. CDR3 in DNA: TGTGCCAGTTCGGGATCGAATCAGCCCCAGCATTTT. As protein: CASSGSNQPQHF.

The rearrangement joins TRBV18 to TRBJ2-2, with TRBD1 identical over 8 bases. The CDR3 spans 16 residues. V shed 0 bases and J 4 bases; nucleotides not matched to a gene: 4. Germline V lookup: CDR1 KGHSH, CDR2 LQKENI. The CDR3 protein is CASSPPGTGPTGELFF. The CDR3 DNA follows: TGTGCCAGCTCACCACCGGGGACAGGACCCACCGGGGAGCTGTTTTTT.

V gene TRBV4-1 combines with J gene TRBJ2-2; TRBD2 is a possible D gene (6 bases). The CDR3 totals 16 residues. With 1 base removed from V and 4 bases from J, the gap between germline ends came to 13 bases. Germline V gene data show CDR1 as MGHRA and CDR2 as YSYEKL. In nucleotides, the CDR3 is TGCGCCAGCAGCCAAGTCGGGGGTTGGGTCACCGGGGAGCTGTTTTTT. This translates into CASSQVGGWVTGELFF.

In its sample, this clone was seen a few times. V usage is TRBV14 and J usage is TRBJ1-1, with D maybe TRBD1 (6 bases). The V end lost 1 base, the J end lost 2 bases, and 26 bases lay between the germline ends. The germline V gene has CDR1 SGHDN and CDR2 FVKESK. The CDR3 has 20 amino acids. CDR3 amino acids: CASSQVATPGDGVRNTEAFF. Here the CDR3 DNA reads TGTGCCAGCAGCCAAGTTGCCACCCCAGGGGACGGCGTGAGAAACACTGAAGCTTTCTTT.

The chain uses TRBV5-1 and TRBJ1-1; tentatively, D is TRBD1 (6 bases). The CDR3 consists of 13 residues. Between the trimmed V and J ends, which lost 7 bases and 5 bases, there was a span of 15 bases. CDR1 SGHRS and CDR2 YFSETQ come from the germline V gene. CDR3 DNA sequence: TGCGCCAGCCACCCGGGGGGGCGGACTGAAGCTTTCTTT. Amino acids: CASHPGGRTEAFF.

The V gene is TRBV6-1, the J gene TRBJ1-1, with D perhaps TRBD1 (5 bases). The CDR3 runs 13 residues. Trimming cost V 3 bases and J 3 bases, with 8 bases left between them. Germline CDR1 reads MNHNS; CDR2 reads SASEGT. The CDR3 is CASSEGLDTEAFF. The CDR3, as DNA: TGTGCCAGCAGTGAGGGACTGGACACTGAAGCTTTCTTT.

The sample holds one count of this clone. This chain connects TRBV9 to TRBJ2-3, with 11 bases fitting TRBD2. Trimming took 3 bases from V and 1 from J; bases not matched to a gene: 4. Germline V gene data show CDR1 as SGDLS and CDR2 as YYNGEE. This CDR3 spans 16 amino acids. Written as DNA, the CDR3 is TGTGCCAGCAGCGGAATTAGCGGGGGGGGCACAGATACGCAGTATTTT. Encoded protein: CASSGISGGGTDTQYF.

The V call is TRBV30, the J call TRBJ2-1, with D maybe TRBD2 (5 bases). Germline CDR1 is GTSNPN and CDR2 is SVGIG (reference sequence). V lost 3 bases and J lost 7, with 16 bases in between. This CDR3 contains 14 residues. The CDR3 DNA is TGTGCCTGGAGCGCCGGGGTAGGGAATAATGAGCAGTTCTTC. The encoded protein is CAWSAGVGNNEQFF.

The chain has TRBV11-2 and TRBJ1-1; 8 bases agree with TRBD1. V lost 4 bases, J lost 4 bases, and 5 bases stayed unmatched. CDR3 length equals 14 residues. Germline-derived CDR1 and CDR2 are SGHAT and FQNNGV. The CDR3 sequence: CASSSYRGTTEAFF. In nucleotides, the CDR3 is TGTGCCAGCAGCTCCTACAGGGGGACCACTGAAGCTTTCTTT.

The chain is built from TRBV21-1 and TRBJ1-3. TRBV21-1 is annotated as a pseudogene. The CDR3 covers 14 residues. The CDR3 DNA is TGTGCCAGAAACAAGCGGTGGGCTGGAAACACCATATATTTT. Protein: CARNKRWAGNTIYF.

V gene TRBV28 combines with J gene TRBJ2-3; unclear D gene. Germline V CDR1 and CDR2: MDHEN, SYDVKM. Trimming removed 6 bases from V and 0 bases from J, with 16 bases in between. The CDR3 spans 16 residues. The CDR3 DNA reads TGTGCCAGCAGCTACCCTCTCCAGCGAAGCACAGATACGCAGTATTTT. Its protein product is CASSYPLQRSTDTQYF.

The chain recombines TRBV19 with TRBJ1-2; D might be TRBD1 (5 bases). V was clipped by 4 bases and J by 4 bases, with 7 bases between them. This CDR3 has 12 amino acids. The germline CDR1 and CDR2 sequences are LNHDA and SQIVND (reference sequence). DNA of the CDR3: TGTGCCAGTAGTAGGGGCGGCTATGGCTACACCTTC. The encoded protein is CASSRGGYGYTF.

This chain links TRBV5-5 with TRBJ1-2; 8 bases fit TRBD1. In germline, CDR1 is SGHKS, CDR2 YYEKEE (reference sequence). V dropped 3 bases and J dropped 7; count of bases not matched to a gene: 8. The CDR3 sequence is 14 residues long. DNA of the CDR3: TGTGCCAGCAGCTCCACCGCAGGGGGCAGTGGCTACACCTTC. Residues: CASSSTAGGSGYTF.

The chain uses TRBV5-1 and TRBJ2-1; 8 bases are shared with TRBD2. Unmatched junction bases numbered 11, after V lost 4 bases and J lost 8 bases. Germline-derived CDR1 and CDR2 are SGHRS and YFSETQ. The CDR3 is 15 amino acids. The CDR3 nucleotides read TGCGCCAGCAGCCCGACCCGGGGGGGCATTGATGAGCAGTTCTTC. Amino acids: CASSPTRGGIDEQFF.

This clone appeared a single time. V gene TRBV7-8 combines with J gene TRBJ1-2; TRBD1 agrees at 8 bases. Germline lookup yields CDR1 SGHVS and CDR2 FQNEAQ. The V segment lost 4 bases and the J segment 6 bases; nucleotides outside the gene matches: 4. The CDR3 runs to 13 residues. The CDR3 sequence is CASSSTGADGYTF. The CDR3 bases are TGTGCCAGCAGCTCGACAGGGGCGGATGGCTACACCTTC. Supplemented by reference TRBV7-8 and TRBJ1-2, the full variable domain reads GAGVSQSPRYKVAKRGQDVALRCDPISGHVSLFWYQQALGQGPEFLTYFQNEAQLDKSGLPSDRFFAERPEGSVSTLKIQRTQQEDSAVYLCASSSTGADGYTFGSGTRLTVV.

This sequence joins TRBV7-3 and TRBJ1-1; a weak D match, TRBD1 (6 bases). V was cut by 1 base and J by 8 bases, with 11 bases left in between. In germline, CDR1 is SGHTA, CDR2 FQGTGA. There are 13 residues in the CDR3. CDR3 bases: TGTGCCAGCAGCTTAATGGCACAGGGAGAAGCTTTCTTT. Translation: CASSLMAQGEAFF.